These 16 T cell receptor beta chains originate from one sample sequenced in a study of technical replicates of blood from a handful of donors. Measured with immunoSEQ multiplex PCR; TCRdb has only the in-frame clones, and not every one. The profile shows about 75,000 clones, approximately 90% of them singletons. The sample consisted of PBMCs. Every receptor here comes from a human donor in good health. Some clones in this sample may be carry-over from other donors' samples.

The chain uses TRBV9 and TRBJ2-3, with 10 nucleotides matching TRBD1. Germline CDR1 is SGDLS and CDR2 is YYNGEE. V trimming: 2 bases; J trimming: 1 base; junction bases outside the gene matches: 10. The CDR3 has 18 amino acids. The CDR3 spells CASSVRTGGLGRTDTQYF. The CDR3 DNA is TGTGCCAGCAGCGTCCGGACAGGGGGTCTTGGACGCACAGATACGCAGTATTTT.

A single count supports this clone. This chain joins TRBV5-1 and TRBJ2-1; 7 positions agree with TRBD2. This CDR3 is built from 15 residues. Germline V gene sequence: CDR1 SGHRS, CDR2 YFSETQ. Unmatched junction bases numbered 11, after V lost 4 bases and J lost 7 bases. CDR3 sequence reads: CASSQLAPAVNEQFF. CDR3 coding DNA: TGCGCCAGCAGCCAACTAGCGCCCGCTGTAAATGAGCAGTTCTTC.

The V call is TRBV10-3, the J call TRBJ2-5, with D maybe TRBD1 (6 bases). Per the germline V gene, CDR1 is ENHRY and CDR2 is SYGVKD. The CDR3 spans 16 residues. Trimming left V 2 bases short and J 4 bases short, with 17 bases between. CDR3 coding DNA: TGTGCCATCAGTGAGCCCGAAGCAGGGGTGGTAGAGACCCAGTACTTC. The encoded protein is CAISEPEAGVVETQYF.

The gene calls are TRBV28 and TRBJ2-1; the match to TRBD2 covers 7 bases. V shed 5 bases, J shed 3 bases, and the junction held 7 bases outside the gene matches. This CDR3 is built from 15 residues. Germline CDR1 MDHEN, CDR2 SYDVKM. This CDR3 is CASSPQRGVYNEQFF. The CDR3 DNA follows: TGTGCCAGCAGTCCGCAGCGGGGAGTCTACAATGAGCAGTTCTTC.

CDR3 residues: CSANRVGTDTQYF. The CDR3 bases are TGCAGCGCCAACAGGGTTGGGACAGATACGCAGTATTTT. This rearrangement joins TRBV29-1 to TRBJ2-3; the D gene is possibly TRBD1 (6 bases). The CDR3 runs to 13 residues. Trimming shortened V by 7 bases and J by 3 bases, and 14 bases separated the two germline ends. Germline V lookup: CDR1 SQVTM, CDR2 ANQGSEA.

The CDR3 loop is CASSLRADHNEQFF. The CDR3 nucleotides read TGTGCCAGCAGCTTAAGAGCGGACCACAATGAGCAGTTCTTC. The V and J genes are TRBV7-2 and TRBJ2-1; the D gene is possibly TRBD2 (5 bases). The CDR3 sequence is 14 residues long. The germline V gene has CDR1 SGHTA and CDR2 FQGNSA. Trimming removed 2 bases from V and 5 bases from J, with 10 bases in between.

This rearrangement joins TRBV7-9 to TRBJ2-1; 10 bases agree with TRBD1. The V segment lost 5 bases and the J segment 8 bases; nucleotides outside the gene matches: 9. This CDR3 has 15 residues. CDR1 is SEHNR and CDR2 is FQNEAQ in the germline V gene (reference sequence). The CDR3 sequence is CASSHATGGFDEQFF. CDR3 sequence (DNA): TGTGCCAGCAGCCATGCGACAGGGGGCTTCGATGAGCAGTTCTTC.

The chain combines TRBV7-3 with TRBJ2-3, with no clear D. The V end lost 0 bases, the J end lost 3 bases, and 4 bases lay between the germline ends. Germline V gene lookup returns CDR1 SGHTA and CDR2 FQGTGA. The CDR3 spans 13 residues. The CDR3 spells CASSLTYTDTQYF. Written as DNA, the CDR3 is TGTGCCAGCAGCTTAACGTATACAGATACGCAGTATTTT.

The genes are TRBV7-3 and TRBJ2-5, with 7 bases identical to TRBD2. The CDR3 sequence is 15 residues long. The V gene's germline CDR1 is SGHTA and CDR2 FQGTGA. J gave up 5 bases and V 3 bases, and 9 bases lay outside the gene matches. CDR3 residues: CASSFQGGPGETQYF. In nucleotides, the CDR3 is TGTGCCAGCAGCTTTCAGGGAGGGCCAGGGGAGACCCAGTACTTC. Filled out from reference TRBV7-3 and TRBJ2-5, the complete variable domain reads GAGVSQTPSNKVTEKGKYVELRCDPISGHTALYWYRQSLGQGPEFLIYFQGTGAADDSGLPNDRFFAVRPEGSVSTLKIQRTERGDSAVYLCASSFQGGPGETQYFGPGTRLLVL.

This rearrangement joins TRBV4-3 to TRBJ2-7, with 7 bases aligning to TRBD2. V gave up 4 bases and J gave up 3 bases; unmatched junction bases: 6. The CDR3 sequence is 14 residues long. Germline CDR1 is LGHNA and CDR2 is YSLEER. In DNA, the CDR3 is TGCGCCAGCAGCCGGGGCGGGAGTGGCTACGAGCAGTACTTC. Amino acid sequence: CASSRGGSGYEQYF.

The chain joins TRBV19 to TRBJ1-2; the match to TRBD1 covers 10 bases. This CDR3 is built from 16 residues. Germline CDR1 is LNHDA and CDR2 is SQIVND (reference sequence). V lost 4 bases, J lost 3 bases, and 8 bases stayed unmatched. The CDR3 loop reads CASSTPGTGVYYGYTF. For the CDR3, the DNA is TGTGCCAGTAGTACCCCCGGGACAGGGGTCTACTATGGCTACACCTTC.

V is TRBV7-6 and J is TRBJ2-2; 7 bases map to TRBD2. With 4 bases clipped from V and 1 base from J, the junction kept 9 bases outside the gene matches. CDR1 and CDR2 from the germline V gene are SGHVS and FNYEAQ. The CDR3 runs 17 residues. CDR3 region: CASSSGDASGNTGELFF. Here the CDR3 DNA reads TGTGCCAGCAGCTCAGGTGACGCTAGCGGGAACACCGGGGAGCTGTTTTTT.

The chain has TRBV5-1 and TRBJ1-4; 9 nucleotides match TRBD1. Germline-derived CDR1 and CDR2 are SGHRS and YFSETQ. J lost 8 bases, V lost 1 base, and 3 bases had no gene match. The CDR3 length is 14 residues. The CDR3 coding sequence is TGCGCCAGCAGCTTGCGGACAGGGGAGGAAAAACTGTTTTTT. Residues: CASSLRTGEEKLFF.

The chain has TRBV5-5 and TRBJ2-7; tentative D call: TRBD2 (5 bases). V shed 2 bases and J shed 2 bases, with 11 bases lying between them. The CDR3 is 14 residues long. Germline assignment: CDR1 SGHKS and CDR2 YYEKEE (reference sequence). Written as DNA, the CDR3 is TGTGCCAGCAGCTTAGAGGTAGCGACCTACGAGCAGTACTTC. Encoded protein: CASSLEVATYEQYF. The whole variable domain, remainder taken from reference TRBV5-5 and TRBJ2-7, is DAGVTQSPTHLIKTRGQQVTLRCSPISGHKSVSWYQQVLGQGPQFIFQYYEKEERGRGNFPDRFSARQFPNYSSELNVNALLLGDSALYLCASSLEVATYEQYFGPGTRLTVT.

The rearrangement links TRBV2 to TRBJ1-5, with 7 bases aligning to TRBD1. This CDR3 has 16 residues. CDR1 is SNHLY and CDR2 is FYNNEI in the germline V gene. V lost 1 base, J lost 3 bases, and 6 bases stayed unmatched. The CDR3 here is CASSEVGRGVNQPQHF. CDR3 nucleotides: TGTGCCAGCAGTGAAGTGGGCAGGGGGGTCAATCAGCCCCAGCATTTT. Variable domain in full (rest from reference TRBV2 and TRBJ1-5): EPEVTQTPSHQVTQMGQEVILRCVPISNHLYFYWYRQILGQKVEFLVSFYNNEISEKSEIFDDQFSVERPDGSNFTLKIRSTKLEDSAMYFCASSEVGRGVNQPQHFGDGTRLSIL.

The rearrangement uses TRBV7-2 and TRBJ2-3, with 10 positions matching TRBD1. Germline CDR1 is SGHTA and CDR2 is FQGNSA. V shed 5 bases and J 5 bases; nucleotides not matched to a gene: 10. This CDR3 is built from 16 residues. The CDR3 sequence is CASSRKWDRGRDTQYF. As DNA, the CDR3 is TGTGCCAGCAGCCGCAAGTGGGACAGGGGAAGAGATACGCAGTATTTT.